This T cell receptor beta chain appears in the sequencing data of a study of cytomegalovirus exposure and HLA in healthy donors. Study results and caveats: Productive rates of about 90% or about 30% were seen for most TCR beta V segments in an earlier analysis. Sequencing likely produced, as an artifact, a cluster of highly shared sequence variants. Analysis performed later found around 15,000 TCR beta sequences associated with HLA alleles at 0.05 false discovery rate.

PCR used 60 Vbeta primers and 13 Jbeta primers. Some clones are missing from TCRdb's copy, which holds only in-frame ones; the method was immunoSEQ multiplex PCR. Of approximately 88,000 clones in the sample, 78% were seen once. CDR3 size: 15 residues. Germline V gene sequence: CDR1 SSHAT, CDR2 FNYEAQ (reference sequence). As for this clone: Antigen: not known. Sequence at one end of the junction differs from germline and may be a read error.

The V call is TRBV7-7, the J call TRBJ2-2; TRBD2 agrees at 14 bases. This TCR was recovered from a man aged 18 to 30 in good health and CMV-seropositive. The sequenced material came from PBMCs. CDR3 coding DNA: TGTGCTAGCAGCCCGGGACTAGCGGGAGCCGGGGAGCTGTTTTTT. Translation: CASSPGLAGAGELFF. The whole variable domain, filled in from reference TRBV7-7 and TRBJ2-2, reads GAGVSQSPRYKVTKRGQDVTLRCDPISSHATLYWYQQALGQGPEFLTYFNYEAQPDKSGLPSDRFSAERPEGSISTLTIQRTEQRDSAMYRCASSPGLAGAGELFFGEGSRLTVL.